Following are 14 T cell receptor beta chains from one sample sequenced in a study of regulatory T cells in long-lasting Graves disease (dated by TCRdb to about 2021). The intended sense of this specimen's time point label: persistent/refractory GD, antithyroid drugs over 5 years with positive TRAb. For both TCR sequencing and RNA sequencing, RNA was extracted from PBMCs using TRIzol. Libraries were constructed by multiplex PCR. The reads were generated on an Illumina HiSeq 4000. CDR3 regions were amplified by Arm-PCR with iRepertoire HTBI primers to construct TCR beta libraries. TCRdb redid the processing of the public reads, applying fastp at Q25 and MiXCR, and retained in-frame beta chains. Every entry covers one CDR3 protein and lists the most common genes and DNA from its rows. The sample table records about 470,000 distinct CDR3 sequences; roughly 20% of these occur just once. The ten largest make up under 9% of the sample.

This sample comprised peripheral blood mononuclear cells (PBMCs), obtained when the disease was refractory, from a patient treated with antithyroid drugs. The receptor set was obtained from a female donor with Graves disease.

In this sample, this clonotype turned up a few times. The chain joins TRBV12-3 or TRBV12-4 to TRBJ2-1; D unclear. The CDR3 extends over 12 amino acids. With 8 bases removed from V and 2 bases from J, the gap between germline ends came to 7 bases. The CDR3 region is CASARPYNEQFF. CDR3 DNA sequence: TGTGCCAGCGCTCGGCCCTACAATGAGCAGTTCTTC.

In DNA, the CDR3 is TGCGCCAGCAGTTCGCTAGGGGACTCTGGAAACACCATATATTTT. Translation gives CASSSLGDSGNTIYF. The chain employs TRBV5-1 and TRBJ1-3; the D gene is possibly TRBD1 (5 bases). Germline CDR1 is SGHRS and CDR2 is YFSETQ. The V and J ends lost 5 bases and 0 bases respectively, with 12 bases between them. CDR3 length: 15 residues.

This clonotype was seen repeatedly, ten times or more. This sequence joins TRBV11-2 and TRBJ2-7, with 9 bases identical to TRBD2. Unmatched junction bases numbered 6, after V lost 7 bases and J lost 2 bases. Per the germline V gene, CDR1 is SGHAT and CDR2 is FQNNGV. The length of the CDR3 is 14 residues. CDR3 in amino acids: CASTQIAGAYEQYF. For the CDR3, the DNA is TGTGCCAGCACGCAAATAGCGGGAGCCTACGAGCAGTACTTC.

The chain employs TRBV20-1 and TRBJ2-1, with 10 bases matching TRBD1. The CDR3 contains 12 residues. The junction had 5 bases not matched to a gene; V was cut back by 6 bases and J by 9 bases. Germline V gene sequence: CDR1 DFQATT, CDR2 SNEGSKA (reference sequence). For the CDR3, the DNA is TGCAGTGCCCCGGGACAGGGGATTGAGCAGTTCTTC. Translating gives CSAPGQGIEQFF.

Many counts were recorded for this clonotype. V usage is TRBV28 and J usage is TRBJ1-1; D ambiguous. The V end was cut by 5 bases, the J end by 4 bases, with 11 bases between. Germline values: CDR1 MDHEN, CDR2 SYDVKM. This CDR3 is 13 amino acids long. CDR3 in DNA: TGTGCCAGCAGTCAAGGAGGCAGCACTGAAGCTTTCTTT. Amino acid sequence: CASSQGGSTEAFF. The full variable domain, completed using reference TRBV28 and TRBJ1-1, is DVKVTQSSRYLVKRTGEKVFLECVQDMDHENMFWYRQDPGLGLRLIYFSYDVKMKEKGDIPEGYSVSREKKERFSLILESASTNQTSMYLCASSQGGSTEAFFGQGTRLTVV.

The rearrangement links TRBV11-2 to TRBJ2-1; 7 nucleotides agree with TRBD2. Germline CDR1 and CDR2: SGHAT and FQNNGV. J was trimmed by 4 bases and V by 5 bases; bases with no gene match: 5. The CDR3 has 14 amino acids. The CDR3 DNA follows: TGTGCCAGCAGCCGTTCTAGCGGATACAATGAGCAGTTCTTC. This gives the protein CASSRSSGYNEQFF.

This chain joins TRBV27 and TRBJ2-3, with D uncertain. The germline gives CDR1 MNHEY, CDR2 SMNVEV (reference sequence). This CDR3 contains 13 residues. Trimming took off 7 bases at V and 2 bases at J, with 10 bases between the two ends. The CDR3 DNA reads as TGTGCCAGCACCCGGCCCTACACAGATACGCAGTATTTT. Translating it yields CASTRPYTDTQYF.

In this sample, this clonotype turned up many times. V gene TRBV7-8 combines with J gene TRBJ2-5, with 8 bases that match TRBD1. Germline values: CDR1 SGHVS, CDR2 FQNEAQ. The V gene end was trimmed by 5 bases and the J gene end by 3 bases; junction bases not matched to a gene: 14. This CDR3 region has 17 residues. Written as DNA, the CDR3 is TGTGCCAGCAGCAATATGAGAGGACAGGGCTTGAAAGAGACCCAGTACTTC. This codes for CASSNMRGQGLKETQYF. The full variable domain, its missing parts supplied by reference TRBV7-8 and TRBJ2-5, is GAGVSQSPRYKVAKRGQDVALRCDPISGHVSLFWYQQALGQGPEFLTYFQNEAQLDKSGLPSDRFFAERPEGSVSTLKIQRTQQEDSAVYLCASSNMRGQGLKETQYFGPGTRLLVL.

V gene TRBV5-1 combines with J gene TRBJ2-7; a possible D gene is TRBD2 (6 bases). The V end lost 3 bases, the J end lost 1 base, and 14 bases lay between the germline ends. CDR1 SGHRS and CDR2 YFSETQ come from the germline V gene. The CDR3 runs to 15 residues. For the CDR3, the DNA is TGCGCCAGCAGCTCGCGTCGGGGGAATTCCTACGAGCAGTACTTC. Protein product: CASSSRRGNSYEQYF. Based on the CDR3 plus reference TRBV5-1 and TRBJ2-7, the full variable domain is KAGVTQTPRYLIKTRGQQVTLSCSPISGHRSVSWYQQTPGQGLQFLFEYFSETQRNKGNFPGRFSGRQFSNSRSEMNVSTLELGDSALYLCASSSRRGNSYEQYFGPGTRLTVT.

This clonotype was counted many times. CDR3 protein: CSARKQALNEKLFF. Written as DNA, the CDR3 is TGCAGTGCTAGAAAACAGGCCCTCAATGAAAAACTGTTTTTT. This rearrangement joins TRBV20-1 to TRBJ1-4; perhaps TRBD1 as D (5 bases). Per germline, CDR1 DFQATT and CDR2 SNEGSKA (reference sequence). The CDR3 sequence is 14 residues long. V lost 2 bases to trimming and J lost 5 bases, with 12 bases between them.

This clonotype was found a few times. A read error may be the cause here, since a much bigger clone is one base away. This chain links TRBV11-2 with TRBJ2-7; 13 bases fit TRBD2. The CDR3 contains 14 residues. Germline CDR1 SGHAT, CDR2 FQNNGV. Losses at the gene ends were 6 bases for V and 3 bases for J; bases not matched to a gene: 2. The chain's CDR3 is CASRGTSGNYEQYF. CDR3 in DNA: TGTGCCAGCAGAGGGACTAGCGGGAACTACGAGCAGTACTTC.

This clonotype was observed many times. The CDR3 sequence: CASSTRLVSETQYF. Here the CDR3 DNA reads TGTGCCAGCAGTACACGACTAGTCTCGGAGACCCAGTACTTC. The rearrangement joins TRBV27 to TRBJ2-5; tentatively, D is TRBD2 (6 bases). Germline V gene data show CDR1 as MNHEY and CDR2 as SMNVEV (reference sequence). CDR3 length: 14 residues. Trimming removed 5 bases from V and 5 bases from J, with 15 bases in between.

This clonotype was recorded at least ten times. The gene calls are TRBV28 and TRBJ2-6, with 7 bases fitting TRBD1. V dropped 5 bases and J dropped 2; count of bases not matched to a gene: 3. The CDR3 loop spans 15 amino acids. Germline lookup yields CDR1 MDHEN and CDR2 SYDVKM. CDR3 region: CASSPGGAGANVLTF. The CDR3 DNA is TGTGCCAGCAGTCCAGGGGGTGCTGGGGCCAACGTCCTGACTTTC.

This clonotype was found a few times. J is TRBJ2-7 and V is TRBV20-1; TRBD1 matches at 9 bases. Per germline, CDR1 DFQATT and CDR2 SNEGSKA (reference sequence). This CDR3 is built from 14 residues. V was pared by 5 bases and J by 2 bases, with 7 bases of the junction left unmatched. DNA for the CDR3: TGCAGTGCTCCGGACAGGGGTCAGACCTACGAGCAGTACTTC. Amino acid sequence: CSAPDRGQTYEQYF.